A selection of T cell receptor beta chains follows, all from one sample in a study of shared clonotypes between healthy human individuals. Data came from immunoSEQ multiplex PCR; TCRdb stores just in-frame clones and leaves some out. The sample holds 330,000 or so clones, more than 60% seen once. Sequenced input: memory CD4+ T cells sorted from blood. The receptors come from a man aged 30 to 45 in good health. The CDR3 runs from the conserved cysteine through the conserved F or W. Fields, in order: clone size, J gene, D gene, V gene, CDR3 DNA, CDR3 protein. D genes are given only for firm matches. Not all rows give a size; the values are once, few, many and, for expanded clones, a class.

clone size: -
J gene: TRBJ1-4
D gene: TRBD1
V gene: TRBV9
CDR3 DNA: TGTGCCAGCAGCGTAGCCTCCAGACAGGGGGCGGATGAAAAACTGTTTTTT
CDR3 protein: CASSVASRQGADEKLFF

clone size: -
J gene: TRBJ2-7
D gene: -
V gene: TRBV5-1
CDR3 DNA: TGCGCCAGCAAGCGGGTAGGGGGTTTTGTTTCGGACGAGCAGTACTTC
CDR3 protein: CASKRVGGFVSDEQYF

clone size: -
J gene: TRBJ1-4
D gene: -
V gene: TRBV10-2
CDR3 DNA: TGCGCCAGCAGCCACAGAGCAACTAATGAAAAACTGTTTTTT
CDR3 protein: CASSHRATNEKLFF

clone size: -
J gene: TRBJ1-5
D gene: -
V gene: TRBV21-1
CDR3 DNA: TGTGCCAGCAGCAAAGGGGCCGGCAATCAGCCCCAGCATTTT
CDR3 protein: CASSKGAGNQPQHF

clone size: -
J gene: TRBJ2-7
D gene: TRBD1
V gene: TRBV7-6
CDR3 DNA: TGTGCCAGCAGCTCCGACAGGGGGTACGAGCAGTACTTC
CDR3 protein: CASSSDRGYEQYF

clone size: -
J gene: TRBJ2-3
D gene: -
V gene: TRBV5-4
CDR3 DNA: TGTGCCAGCAGCTTAAAGGCCCCTCTACGGGGCACAGATACGCAGTATTTT
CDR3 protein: CASSLKAPLRGTDTQYF

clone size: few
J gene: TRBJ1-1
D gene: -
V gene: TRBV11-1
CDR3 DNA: TGTGCCAGCAGCCTAACAGGGATGAACACTGAAGCTTTCTTT
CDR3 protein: CASSLTGMNTEAFF

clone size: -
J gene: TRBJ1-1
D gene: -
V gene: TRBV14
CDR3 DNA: TGTGCCAGCGAGGGGTTTGGGGAAGCTTTCTTT
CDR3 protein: CASEGFGEAFF

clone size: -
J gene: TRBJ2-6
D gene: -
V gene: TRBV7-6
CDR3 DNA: TGTGCCAGCGGGGGCCCGAACTCTGGGGCCAACGTCCTGACTTTC
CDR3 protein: CASGGPNSGANVLTF

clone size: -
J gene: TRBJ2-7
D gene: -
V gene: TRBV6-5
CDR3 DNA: TGTGCCAGCAGTTACTCGTTCGGGAACTACGAGCAGTACTTC
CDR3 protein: CASSYSFGNYEQYF

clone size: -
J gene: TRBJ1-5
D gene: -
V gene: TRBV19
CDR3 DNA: TGTGCCAGCGAGCAGGGGTACAATCAGCCCCAGCATTTT
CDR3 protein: CASEQGYNQPQHF

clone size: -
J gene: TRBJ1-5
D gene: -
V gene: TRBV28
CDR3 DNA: TGTGCCAGCAGTTTAAACCCCTTGGGGGGGCGGCCCCAGCATTTT
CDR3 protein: CASSLNPLGGRPQHF

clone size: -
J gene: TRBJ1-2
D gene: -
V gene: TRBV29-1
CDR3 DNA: TGCAGCGCCAGTAGCACGCCGTCTATCTATGGCTACACCTTC
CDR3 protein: CSASSTPSIYGYTF

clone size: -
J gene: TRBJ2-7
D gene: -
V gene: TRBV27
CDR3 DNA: TGTGCCAGCAGTTTTGGCTCCAGGAGGTACTTC
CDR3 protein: CASSFGSRRYF

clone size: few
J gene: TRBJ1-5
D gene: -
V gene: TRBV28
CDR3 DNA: TGTGCCAGCAGTTTAATATCTAGGGAATTGGCAACACACACAGGGTTATATCAGCCCCAGCATTTT
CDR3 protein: CASSLISRELATHTGLYQPQHF

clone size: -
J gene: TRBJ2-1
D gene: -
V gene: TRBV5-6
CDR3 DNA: TGTGCCAGCAGCCCCCCTTCAGGACTTCCCCAGTTCTTC
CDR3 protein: CASSPPSGLPQFF

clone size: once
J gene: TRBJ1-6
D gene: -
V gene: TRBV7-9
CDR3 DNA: TGTGCCAGCAGCTTACAGTCACCCCTCCACTTT
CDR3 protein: CASSLQSPLHF

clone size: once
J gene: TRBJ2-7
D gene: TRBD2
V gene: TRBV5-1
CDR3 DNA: TGCGCCAGCTGCCGCGGGACTAGCGGACCTGGTAACTCCTACGAGCAGTACTTC
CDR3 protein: CASCRGTSGPGNSYEQYF

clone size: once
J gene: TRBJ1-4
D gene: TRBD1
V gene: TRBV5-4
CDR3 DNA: TGTGCCAGCAGCTTAACAGGGGGCGCAGGGGAAAAACTGTTTTTT
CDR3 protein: CASSLTGGAGEKLFF

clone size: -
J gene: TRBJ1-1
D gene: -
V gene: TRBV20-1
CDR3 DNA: TGCAGTGCTAGAGGGGCCCCTATGGCTTTCTTT
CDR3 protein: CSARGAPMAFF

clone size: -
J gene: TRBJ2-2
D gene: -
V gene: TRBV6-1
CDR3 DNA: TGTGCCAGCAAAAGCGGAGCGAACACCGGGGAGCTGTTTTTT
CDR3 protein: CASKSGANTGELFF

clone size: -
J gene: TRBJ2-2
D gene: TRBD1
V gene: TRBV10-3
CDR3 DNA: TGTGCCATCAGTGTCGACAGGGGGAACACCGGGGAGCTGTTTTTT
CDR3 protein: CAISVDRGNTGELFF

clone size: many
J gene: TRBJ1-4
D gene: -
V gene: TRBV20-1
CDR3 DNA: TGCAGTGCTCCTTATAATGAAAAACTGTTTTTT
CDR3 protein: CSAPYNEKLFF

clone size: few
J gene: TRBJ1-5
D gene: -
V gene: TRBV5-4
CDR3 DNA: TGTGCCAGCAGCTTGGATTCTATGGGGCCCCAGCATTTT
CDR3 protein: CASSLDSMGPQHF

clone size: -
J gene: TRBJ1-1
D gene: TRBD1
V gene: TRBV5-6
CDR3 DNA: TGTGCCAGCAGCTTGAGGACAGGGCGGAACACTGAAGCTTTCTTT
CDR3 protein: CASSLRTGRNTEAFF

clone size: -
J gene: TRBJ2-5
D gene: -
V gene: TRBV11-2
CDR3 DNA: TGTGCCAGCAGCCCCCATCGAACTCAAGAGACCCAGTACTTC
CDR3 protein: CASSPHRTQETQYF

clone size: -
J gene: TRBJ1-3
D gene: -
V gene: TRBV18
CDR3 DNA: TGTGCCAGCTCACCTCCCGCTCCGGGGACAAGCTCTGGAAACACCATATATTTT
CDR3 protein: CASSPPAPGTSSGNTIYF

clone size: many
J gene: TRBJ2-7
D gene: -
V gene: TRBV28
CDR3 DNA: TGTGCCAGCAGTTTAGAGGGACACCGAGCCTACGAGCAGTACTTC
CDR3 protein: CASSLEGHRAYEQYF

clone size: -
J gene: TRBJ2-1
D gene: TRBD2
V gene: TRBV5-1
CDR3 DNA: TGCGCCAGCAGCCCGACGGCTAGCGGGAGGTCGGGAGAGCAGTTCTTC
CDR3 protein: CASSPTASGRSGEQFF

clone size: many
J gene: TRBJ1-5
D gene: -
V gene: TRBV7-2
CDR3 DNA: TGTGCCAGCAGCTTAGCGCCCGTTCAGCCCCAGCATTTT
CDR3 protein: CASSLAPVQPQHF

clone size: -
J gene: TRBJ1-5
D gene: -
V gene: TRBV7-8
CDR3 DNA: TGTGCCAGCAGCTTCTATAGCAATCAGCCCCAGCATTTT
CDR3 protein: CASSFYSNQPQHF

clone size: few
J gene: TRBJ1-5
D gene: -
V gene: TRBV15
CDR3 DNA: TGTGCCACCAGCTTGGGTAGCAATCAGCCCCAGCATTTT
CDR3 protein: CATSLGSNQPQHF

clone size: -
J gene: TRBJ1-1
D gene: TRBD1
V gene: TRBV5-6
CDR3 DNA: TGTGCCAGCAGCCTAGGGACAGGGGATTATCTGAACACTGAAGCTTTCTTT
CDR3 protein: CASSLGTGDYLNTEAFF

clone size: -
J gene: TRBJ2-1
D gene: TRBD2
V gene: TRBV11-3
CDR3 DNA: TGTGCCAGCAGCCCCGGGACTAGCGGGAGAGATGAGCAGTTCTTC
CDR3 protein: CASSPGTSGRDEQFF

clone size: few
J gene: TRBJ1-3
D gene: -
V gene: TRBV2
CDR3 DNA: TGTGCCAGCGTACGGGACGAAGGAAACACCATATATTTT
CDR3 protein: CASVRDEGNTIYF

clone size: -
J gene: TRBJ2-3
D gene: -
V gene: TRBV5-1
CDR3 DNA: TGCGCCAGCAGCTTGGCTCCAGGCACAGATACGCAGTATTTT
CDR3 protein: CASSLAPGTDTQYF

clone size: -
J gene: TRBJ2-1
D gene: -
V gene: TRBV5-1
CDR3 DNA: TGCGCCAGCAGCTTGTTACTAGACAATGAGCAGTTCTTC
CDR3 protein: CASSLLLDNEQFF

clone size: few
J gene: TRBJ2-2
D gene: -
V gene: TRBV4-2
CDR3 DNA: TGTGCCAGCAGCCAAGATGAGGCTAGTGGGGCCGGGGAGCTGTTTTTT
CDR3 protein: CASSQDEASGAGELFF

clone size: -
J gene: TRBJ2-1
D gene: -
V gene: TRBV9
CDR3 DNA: TGTGCCAGCAGCGTAGCGTTGCGGTCCTACAATGAGCAGTTCTTC
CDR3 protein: CASSVALRSYNEQFF

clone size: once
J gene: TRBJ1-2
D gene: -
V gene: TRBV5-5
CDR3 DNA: TGTGCCAGCAGCTTTAGGGCAGGGCTTGGCTACACCTTC
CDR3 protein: CASSFRAGLGYTF

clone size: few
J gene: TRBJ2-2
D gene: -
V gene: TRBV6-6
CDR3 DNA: TGTGCCAGCAAAGGGGATAAATACACCGGGGAGCTGTTTTTT
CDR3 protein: CASKGDKYTGELFF

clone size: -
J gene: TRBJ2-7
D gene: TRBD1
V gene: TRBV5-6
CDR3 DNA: TGTGCCACGCGGGACAGGTCGTCCTACGAGCAGTACTTC
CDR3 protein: CATRDRSSYEQYF

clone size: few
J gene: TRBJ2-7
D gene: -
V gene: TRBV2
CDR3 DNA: TGTGCCAGCCAAGACAGGGGACTATACGAGCAGTACTTC
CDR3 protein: CASQDRGLYEQYF

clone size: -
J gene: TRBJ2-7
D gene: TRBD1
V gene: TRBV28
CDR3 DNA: TGTGCCAGCAGTTCACCCAGACAGGGTTTGAGGAACGAGCAGTACTTC
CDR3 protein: CASSSPRQGLRNEQYF

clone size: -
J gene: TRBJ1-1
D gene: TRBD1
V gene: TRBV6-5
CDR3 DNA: TGTGCCAGCCAACAGGGGGCACACACTGAAGCTTTCTTT
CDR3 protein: CASQQGAHTEAFF

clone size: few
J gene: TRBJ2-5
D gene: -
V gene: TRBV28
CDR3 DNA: TGTGCCAGCAGTTTATATCTCTTCGACGGAGAAATAGAGACCCAGTACTTC
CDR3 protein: CASSLYLFDGEIETQYF

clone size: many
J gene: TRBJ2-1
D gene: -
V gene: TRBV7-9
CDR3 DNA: TGTGCCAGCAGCTGGACCTACAATGAGCAGTTCTTC
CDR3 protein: CASSWTYNEQFF

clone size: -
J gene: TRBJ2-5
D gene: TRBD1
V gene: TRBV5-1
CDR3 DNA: TGCGCCAGCAGCCGCGGACAGGGAGCCACTTTAGAGACCCAGTACTTC
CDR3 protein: CASSRGQGATLETQYF

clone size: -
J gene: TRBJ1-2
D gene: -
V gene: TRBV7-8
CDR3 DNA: TGTGCCAGCAGCCCCAGACAGCCTCAATATGGCTACACCTTC
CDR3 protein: CASSPRQPQYGYTF

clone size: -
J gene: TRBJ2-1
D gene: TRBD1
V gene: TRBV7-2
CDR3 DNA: TGTGCCAGCAGCTTGCGACAGGGGGATGAGCAGTTCTTC
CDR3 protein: CASSLRQGDEQFF

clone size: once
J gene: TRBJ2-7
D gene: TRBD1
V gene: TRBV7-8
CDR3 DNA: TGTGCCAGCAGCTTAGCGCTTGGGACAGGGACCTACGAGCAGTACTTC
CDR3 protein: CASSLALGTGTYEQYF

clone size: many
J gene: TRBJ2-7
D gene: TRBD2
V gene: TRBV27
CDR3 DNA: TGTGCCAGCAGGCGGAGCGCTAGCGGACTTTACGAGCAGTACTTC
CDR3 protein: CASRRSASGLYEQYF

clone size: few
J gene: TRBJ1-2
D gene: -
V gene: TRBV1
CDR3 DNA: TGCACCAGCAGCCAATTTAGGCCTGCAGGGGCAGCTAACTATGGCTACACCTTC
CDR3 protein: CTSSQFRPAGAANYGYTF

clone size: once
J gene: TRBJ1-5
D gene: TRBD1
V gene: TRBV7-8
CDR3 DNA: TGTGCCAGCAGCTTGCAGGGGGCGCCGGCGACTCAGCCCCAGCATTTT
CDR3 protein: CASSLQGAPATQPQHF

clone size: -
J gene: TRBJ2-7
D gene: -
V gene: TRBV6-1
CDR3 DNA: TGTGCCGGCCTTACGAGCTCCTACGAGCAGTACTTC
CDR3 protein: CAGLTSSYEQYF